This TCR beta chain originates from a study of chemoradiotherapy in HPV16-positive cancers. This CDR3 region has 14 residues. With 7 bases removed from V and 0 bases from J, the gap between germline ends came to 15 bases. The germline CDR1 and CDR2 sequences are SQVTM and ANQGSEA. Clones were sequenced by immunoSEQ multiplex PCR, and TCRdb holds only the in-frame ones, with some missing. The profile shows 9,500 to 15,000 clones, roughly nine tenths of them singletons. This clone has more than one count but fewer than ten. The clonotype originates from a human donor with HPV-associated anogenital cancer. The chain recombines TRBV29-1 with TRBJ1-1, with unresolved D. Sequencing used blood, obtained from a patient who underwent chemoradiotherapy. The chain's CDR3 is CSADSRQMNTEAFF. CDR3 nucleotide sequence: TGCAGCGCCGATTCTCGTCAGATGAACACTGAAGCTTTCTTT. The whole variable domain, remainder taken from reference TRBV29-1 and TRBJ1-1, is SAVISQKPSRDICQRGTSLTIQCQVDSQVTMMFWYRQQPGQSLTLIATANQGSEATYESGFVIDKFPISRPNLTFSTLTVSNMSPEDSSIYLCSADSRQMNTEAFFGQGTRLTVV.